This T cell receptor (beta chain) was sequenced during a study of blood T cell repertoires in COVID-19. Study at large: In each case, the material was cDNA or gDNA derived from T cells, B-cell-depleted T cells, or PBMCs.

Germline CDR1 is KGHSH and CDR2 is LQKENI. CDR3 length: 16 amino acids. V shed 2 bases and J 1 base; nucleotides not matched to a gene: 5. Assay: immunoSEQ multiplex PCR; the TCRdb copy retains only in-frame clones and omits some. The data contain roughly 40,000 clones, approximately 80% of them seen just once; the ten biggest clones take up around 15%. Sequenced sample: peripheral blood. The receptor comes from a human donor in a cohort sampled during active COVID-19. This chain connects TRBV18 to TRBJ1-3, with 7 bases matching TRBD1. CDR3 bases: TGTGCCAGCTCACCAAACAGGGGTCTGTCTGGAAACACCATATATTTT. The encoded protein is CASSPNRGLSGNTIYF.